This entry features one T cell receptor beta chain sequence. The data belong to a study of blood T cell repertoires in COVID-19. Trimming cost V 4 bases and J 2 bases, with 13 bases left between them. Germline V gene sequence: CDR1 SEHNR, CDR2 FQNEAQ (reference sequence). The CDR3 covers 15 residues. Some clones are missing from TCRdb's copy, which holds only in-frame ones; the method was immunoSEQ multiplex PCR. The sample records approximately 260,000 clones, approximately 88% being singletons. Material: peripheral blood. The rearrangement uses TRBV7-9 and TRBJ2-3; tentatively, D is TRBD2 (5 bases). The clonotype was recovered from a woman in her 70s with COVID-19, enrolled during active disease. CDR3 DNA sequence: TGTGCCAGCAGCTCTATATCGGGGAACACAGATACGCAGTATTTT. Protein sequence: CASSSISGNTDTQYF.